The rows below give T cell receptor beta chains drawn from one sample of a study of human T cells and chemical hapten exposure. TCRdb passed the RACE reads through MiXCR, listing each CDR3 protein once. In the table there are tens of thousands of distinct CDR3 sequences, around a tenth of which are singletons. The input for sequencing was whole blood, taken in connection with sensitization to the hapten diphenylcyclopropenone (DPC). The source is a woman aged 50 to 60 with alopecia areata. Some clones in this sample may be carry-over from other donors' samples. CDR3s include the opening cysteine and the closing phenylalanine or tryptophan. The D gene is left open where the match is weak. Only some rows state a clone size, as once, few, many or a class for expanded clones.

>TRBV7-8|many|TRBJ2-4|TRBD1
TGTGCCAGCAGCCAGAGGAAGACAGGGCTGGACAAAAACATTCAGTACTTC
CASSQRKTGLDKNIQYF
>TRBV5-4|.|TRBJ2-1|TRBD2
TGTGCCAGCAGCTACGCTAGCGGTAGCTCCTACAATGAGCAGTTCTTC
CASSYASGSSYNEQFF
>TRBV7-3|.|TRBJ1-1|.
TGTGCCAGCAGCACCTCCGGAGTGACAGACGCTTTCTTT
CASSTSGVTDAFF
>TRBV27|few|TRBJ1-4|.
TGTGCCAGCGCCGGTTGGGGGATAGGAGAAAAACTGTTTTTT
CASAGWGIGEKLFF
>TRBV20-1|few|TRBJ2-5|.
TGCAGTGGGCTAATGCAGGGCCGCCCCGAGACCCAGTACTTC
CSGLMQGRPETQYF
>TRBV29-1|.|TRBJ1-6|.
TGCAGCGTCCGACTGCGCTATAATTCACCCCTCCACTTT
CSVRLRYNSPLHF
>TRBV20-1|many|TRBJ1-1|TRBD1
TGCAGTGCTGACAGGGCATTGAACACTGAAGCTTTCTTT
CSADRALNTEAFF
>TRBV24-1|.|TRBJ2-7|.
TGTGCCACCAGTGATCGGCAGGGAGAGTTCTACGAGCAGTACTTC
CATSDRQGEFYEQYF
>TRBV4-3|few|TRBJ1-2|.
TGCGCCAGCAGCCAGGCCTCGGGGACGGGGTATGGCTACACCTTC
CASSQASGTGYGYTF
>TRBV20-1|few|TRBJ2-1|TRBD2
TGCAGTGCAATAGGGACTAGCGGGAGGGCCATCAATGAGCAGTTCTTC
CSAIGTSGRAINEQFF
>TRBV20-1|many|TRBJ1-5|.
TGCAGTGCTTGGGACGGTGCTTGGCAGCCCCAGCATTTT
CSAWDGAWQPQHF
>TRBV5-1|few|TRBJ2-1|.
TGCGCCAGCAGCTTGGTAGTACCACCAGAGGGGGAGCAGTTCTTC
CASSLVVPPEGEQFF
>TRBV20-1|many|TRBJ1-1|.
TGCAGGATCCGGGACACCAGAAGGACTGAAGCTTTCTTT
CRIRDTRRTEAFF
>TRBV7-3|.|TRBJ2-3|TRBD2
TGTGCCAGCAGCCACACTAGCGGGAATAGCACAGATACGCAGTATTTT
CASSHTSGNSTDTQYF
>TRBV29-1|.|TRBJ1-1|.
TGCAGCATCTATTCAACAGGCGCGATGAACACTGAAGCTTTCTTT
CSIYSTGAMNTEAFF
>TRBV7-9|many|TRBJ2-2|.
TGTGCCAGCAAGCTTATCTCAACAGGGAACACCGGGGAGCTGTTTTTT
CASKLISTGNTGELFF
>TRBV27|many|TRBJ2-7|.
TGTGCCAGCACCCTAAAGGGGGGGACTCGCTACGAGCAGTACTTC
CASTLKGGTRYEQYF
>TRBV4-3|.|TRBJ1-5|.
TGCGCCAGCAGCCCCACGGTCCAGGTTCATCAGCCCCAGCATTTT
CASSPTVQVHQPQHF
>TRBV5-4|many|TRBJ2-1|.
TGTGCCAGCAGCTGGGAGGACACCTTGAGCTCCTACAATGAGCAGTTCTTC
CASSWEDTLSSYNEQFF
>TRBV6-5|many|TRBJ1-5|.
TGTGCCAGCAGTCGGGACCCGGACAGTATGGAGCCCCAGCATTTT
CASSRDPDSMEPQHF
>TRBV24-1|few|TRBJ2-2|.
TGTGCCACCAGTGAAAGGACAACCGGGGAGCTGTTTTTT
CATSERTTGELFF
>TRBV29-1|few|TRBJ1-1|.
TGCAGCGTAATGGGACTGAACACTGAAGCTTTCTTT
CSVMGLNTEAFF
>TRBV19|.|TRBJ2-1|TRBD2
TGTGCCAGCACCCAGCGGGAGGGCCGGCGGGGCAATGAGCAGTTCTTC
CASTQREGRRGNEQFF
>TRBV7-9|few|TRBJ1-3|.
TGTGCCAGCAGCAACCTGAGGGTCTCAGGAAACACCATATATTTT
CASSNLRVSGNTIYF
>TRBV5-1|many|TRBJ2-5|.
TGCGCCAGCAGCCCCCGGACGGCCATAGAGACCCAGTACTTC
CASSPRTAIETQYF
>TRBV30|few|TRBJ1-4|.
TGTGCCTGGAGTGTCATTAAGGCAGCGAAATCTGAAAAACTGTTTTTT
CAWSVIKAAKSEKLFF
>TRBV7-9|.|TRBJ1-1|.
TGTGCCAGCAGCCCTGCCGGAAGGGGGTTCGAAGCTTTCTTT
CASSPAGRGFEAFF
>TRBV18|many|TRBJ2-4|.
TGTGCCAGCTCAATTTATGGAGACAAAAACATTCAGTACTTC
CASSIYGDKNIQYF
>TRBV7-9|once|TRBJ2-7|TRBD1
TGTGCCAGCAGCCCTGGGACAGGGGTCTACGAGCAGTACTTC
CASSPGTGVYEQYF
>TRBV28|.|TRBJ2-7|TRBD2
TGTGCCAGCACCGTTTTAGGGGGGACTAGCGGTCGAACCTACGAGCAGTACTTC
CASTVLGGTSGRTYEQYF
>TRBV2|.|TRBJ1-5|TRBD1
TGTGCCAGCAGGCAACAGGGGGTCGGCAATCAGCCCCAGCATTTT
CASRQQGVGNQPQHF
>TRBV20-1|.|TRBJ2-5|TRBD2
TGCAGAACAGCCCCACTAGCGGTGATGGAGGGAGAGACCCAGTACTTC
CRTAPLAVMEGETQYF
>TRBV2|few|TRBJ2-1|TRBD2
TGTGCCAGCAGTGCCGAACGTGGGGGGGACCTCGGGAATGAGCAGTTCTTC
CASSAERGGDLGNEQFF
>TRBV3-1|.|TRBJ1-2|.
TGTGCCAGCAGCCAAGGCCACACCTACACCTTC
CASSQGHTYTF
>TRBV2|many|TRBJ2-2|.
TGTGCCAGCAGGCGGGCCAGCACCGGGGAGCTGTTTTTT
CASRRASTGELFF
>TRBV20-1|few|TRBJ1-6|TRBD1
TGCAGTGCCGACCCCGGGACAGGGGGATCACCCCTCCACTTT
CSADPGTGGSPLHF
>TRBV5-1|few|TRBJ2-6|.
TGCGCCAGCAGTATTTCTATCAGCTCTGGGGCCAACGTCCTGACTTTC
CASSISISSGANVLTF
>TRBV19|many|TRBJ2-7|.
TGTGCCAGTAAAGACCCCGCCCGGTCCCTCGAGCAGTACTTC
CASKDPARSLEQYF
>TRBV7-9|.|TRBJ2-7|.
TGTGCCAGCACCCTGGACGGCTACGAGCAGTACTTC
CASTLDGYEQYF
>TRBV20-1|few|TRBJ1-5|.
TGCAGTGCACGTGCGGGTAGTAGCAATCAGCCCCAGCATTTT
CSARAGSSNQPQHF